This paragraph covers one T cell receptor (beta chain) sequence. CD45RO negativity and positive selection for CCR7 defined naive CD8 cells, a population that excluded terminally differentiated effector memory CD45RA+ cells. This CDR3 has 15 residues. Germline CDR1 and CDR2: MGHRA and YSYEKL. V was pared by 4 bases and J by 0 bases, with 12 bases between. The assay was immunoSEQ multiplex PCR, and TCRdb's table has in-frame clones only and misses some. Of millions of clones in the sample, approximately 94% were seen once. The data are from a study of shared clonotypes between healthy human individuals.

The TCR was taken from a man aged 18 to 30 in good health. The sample was naive CD8+ T cells sorted from blood. The J gene is TRBJ1-1, the V gene TRBV4-1, with D possibly TRBD1 on 5 matching bases. In DNA, the CDR3 is TGCGCCAGCAGCCCCTCAGGGACGGTGAACACTGAAGCTTTCTTT. It specifies CASSPSGTVNTEAFF.